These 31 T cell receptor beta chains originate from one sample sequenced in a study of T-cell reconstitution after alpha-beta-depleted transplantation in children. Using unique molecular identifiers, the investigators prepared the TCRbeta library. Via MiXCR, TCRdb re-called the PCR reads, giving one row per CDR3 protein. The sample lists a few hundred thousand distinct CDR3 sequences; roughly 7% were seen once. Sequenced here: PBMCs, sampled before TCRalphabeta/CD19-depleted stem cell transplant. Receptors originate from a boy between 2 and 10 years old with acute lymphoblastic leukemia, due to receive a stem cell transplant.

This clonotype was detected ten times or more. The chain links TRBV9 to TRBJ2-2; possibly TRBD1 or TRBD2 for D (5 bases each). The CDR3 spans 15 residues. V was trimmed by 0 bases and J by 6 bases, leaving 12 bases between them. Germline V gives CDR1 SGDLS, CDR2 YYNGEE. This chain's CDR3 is CASSVVVGTPGELFF. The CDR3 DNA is TGTGCCAGCAGCGTAGTGGTCGGGACCCCCGGGGAGCTGTTTTTT.

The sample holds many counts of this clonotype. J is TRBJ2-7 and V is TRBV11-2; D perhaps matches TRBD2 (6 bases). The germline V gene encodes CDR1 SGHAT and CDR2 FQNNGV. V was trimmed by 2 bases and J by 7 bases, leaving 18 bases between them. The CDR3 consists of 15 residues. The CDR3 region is CASSLSNGVAEEQYF. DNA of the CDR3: TGTGCCAGCAGCTTAAGTAACGGAGTAGCGGAAGAGCAGTACTTC.

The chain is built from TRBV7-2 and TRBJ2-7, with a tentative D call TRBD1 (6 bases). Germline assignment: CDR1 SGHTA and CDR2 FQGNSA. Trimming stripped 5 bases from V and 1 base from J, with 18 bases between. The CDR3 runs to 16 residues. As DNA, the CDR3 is TGTGCCAGCAGCGTCACAGGGAGATTAGGTTCCTACGAGCAGTACTTC. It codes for CASSVTGRLGSYEQYF.

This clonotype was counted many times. The DNA of the CDR3 is TGCAGTGCTAGTCTTGGGAACACCGGGGAGCTGTTTTTT. Protein sequence: CSASLGNTGELFF. The gene calls are TRBV20-1 and TRBJ2-2, with no clear D. CDR1 and CDR2 from the germline V gene are DFQATT and SNEGSKA (reference sequence). V was pared by 3 bases and J by 1 base, with 6 bases between. The CDR3 is made up of 13 amino acids.

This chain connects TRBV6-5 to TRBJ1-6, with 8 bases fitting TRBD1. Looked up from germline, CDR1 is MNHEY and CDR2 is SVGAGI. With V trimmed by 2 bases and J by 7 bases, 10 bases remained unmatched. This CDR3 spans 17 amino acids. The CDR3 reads CASSYQPDRENNSPLHF. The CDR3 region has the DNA TGTGCCAGCAGTTACCAACCGGACAGGGAGAACAATTCACCCCTCCACTTT.

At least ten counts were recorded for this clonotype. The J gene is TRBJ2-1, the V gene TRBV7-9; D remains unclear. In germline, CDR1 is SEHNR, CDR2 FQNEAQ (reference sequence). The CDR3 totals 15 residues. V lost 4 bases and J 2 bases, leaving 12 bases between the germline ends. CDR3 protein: CASSSSRSTYNEQFF. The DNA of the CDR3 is TGTGCCAGCAGCTCAAGCCGGAGTACCTACAATGAGCAGTTCTTC. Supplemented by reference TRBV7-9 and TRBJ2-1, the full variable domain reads DTGVSQNPRHKITKRGQNVTFRCDPISEHNRLYWYRQTLGQGPEFLTYFQNEAQLEKSRLLSDRFSAERPKGSFSTLEIQRTEQGDSAMYLCASSSSRSTYNEQFFGPGTRLTVL.

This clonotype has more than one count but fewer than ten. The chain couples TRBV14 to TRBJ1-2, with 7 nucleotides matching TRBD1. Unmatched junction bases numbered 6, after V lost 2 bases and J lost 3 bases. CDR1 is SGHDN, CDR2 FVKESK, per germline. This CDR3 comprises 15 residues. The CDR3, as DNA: TGTGCCAGCAGCCAAAGCCCAGGGGGGGACTATGGCTACACCTTC. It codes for CASSQSPGGDYGYTF.

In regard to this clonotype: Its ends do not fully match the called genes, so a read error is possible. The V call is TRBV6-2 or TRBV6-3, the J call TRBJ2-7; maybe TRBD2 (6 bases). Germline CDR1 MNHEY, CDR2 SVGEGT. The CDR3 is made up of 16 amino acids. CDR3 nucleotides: TGTGCCAGCAGTTATAATATCGGAGCGGGTACATACGAGCGGTACTTC. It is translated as CASSYNIGAGTYERYF.

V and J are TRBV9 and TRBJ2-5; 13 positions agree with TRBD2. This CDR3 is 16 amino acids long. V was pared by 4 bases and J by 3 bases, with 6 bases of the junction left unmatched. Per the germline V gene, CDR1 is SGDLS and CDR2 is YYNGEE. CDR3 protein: CASSPPGLAGKETQYF. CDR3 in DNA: TGTGCCAGCAGCCCTCCGGGACTAGCGGGAAAAGAGACCCAGTACTTC.

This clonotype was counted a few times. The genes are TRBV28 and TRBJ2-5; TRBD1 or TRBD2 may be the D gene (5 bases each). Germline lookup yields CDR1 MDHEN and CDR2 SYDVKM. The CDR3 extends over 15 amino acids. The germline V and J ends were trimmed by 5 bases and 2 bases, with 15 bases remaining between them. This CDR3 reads CASSPQGRRQETQYF. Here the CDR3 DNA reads TGTGCCAGCAGTCCCCAGGGACGACGACAAGAGACCCAGTACTTC. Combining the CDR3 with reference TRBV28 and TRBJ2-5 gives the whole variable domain DVKVTQSSRYLVKRTGEKVFLECVQDMDHENMFWYRQDPGLGLRLIYFSYDVKMKEKGDIPEGYSVSREKKERFSLILESASTNQTSMYLCASSPQGRRQETQYFGPGTRLLVL.

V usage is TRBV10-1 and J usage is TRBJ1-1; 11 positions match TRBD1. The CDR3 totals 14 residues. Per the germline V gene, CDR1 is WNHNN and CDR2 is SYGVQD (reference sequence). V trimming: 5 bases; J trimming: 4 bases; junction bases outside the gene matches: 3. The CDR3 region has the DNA TGCGCCAGCAGTCGTGGACAGGGGGCCACTGAAGCTTTCTTT. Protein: CASSRGQGATEAFF.

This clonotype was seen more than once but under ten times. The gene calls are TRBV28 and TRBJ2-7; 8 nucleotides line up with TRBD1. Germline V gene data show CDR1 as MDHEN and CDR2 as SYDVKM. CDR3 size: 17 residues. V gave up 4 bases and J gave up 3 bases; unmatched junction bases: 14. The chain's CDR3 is CASSSTTDRAVIYEQYF. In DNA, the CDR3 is TGTGCCAGCAGTTCGACAACGGACAGGGCCGTCATCTACGAGCAGTACTTC.

This chain's CDR3 is CASSSEGRLYGYTF. The CDR3 region has the DNA TGTGCCAGCAGTTCTGAGGGGCGCCTCTATGGCTACACCTTC. The chain has TRBV12-3 or TRBV12-4 and TRBJ1-2; a weak D match, TRBD1 (5 bases). Trimming cost V 4 bases and J 4 bases, with 13 bases left between them. This CDR3 is built from 14 residues.

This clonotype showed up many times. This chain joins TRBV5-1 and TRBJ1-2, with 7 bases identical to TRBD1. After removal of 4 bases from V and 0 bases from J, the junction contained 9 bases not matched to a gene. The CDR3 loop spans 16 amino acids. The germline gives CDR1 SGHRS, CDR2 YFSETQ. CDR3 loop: CASSRTPTGSNYGYTF. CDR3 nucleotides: TGCGCCAGCAGCAGGACTCCGACAGGGTCTAACTATGGCTACACCTTC.

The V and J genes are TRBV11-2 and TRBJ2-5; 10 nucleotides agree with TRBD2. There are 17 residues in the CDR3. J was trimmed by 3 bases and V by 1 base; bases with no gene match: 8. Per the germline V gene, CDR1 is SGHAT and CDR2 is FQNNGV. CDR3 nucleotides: TGTGCCAGCAGCTTAGGACTAGCGGGTTTAAAGGAAGAGACCCAGTACTTC. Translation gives CASSLGLAGLKEETQYF.

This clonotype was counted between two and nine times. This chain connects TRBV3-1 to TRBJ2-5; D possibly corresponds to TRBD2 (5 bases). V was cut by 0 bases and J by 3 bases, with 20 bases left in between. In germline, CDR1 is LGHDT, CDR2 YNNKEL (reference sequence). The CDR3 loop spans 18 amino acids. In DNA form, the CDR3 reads TGTGCCAGCAGCCAAGAATTAGGCTTCGAGGGATTGGAAGAGACCCAGTACTTC. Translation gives CASSQELGFEGLEETQYF.

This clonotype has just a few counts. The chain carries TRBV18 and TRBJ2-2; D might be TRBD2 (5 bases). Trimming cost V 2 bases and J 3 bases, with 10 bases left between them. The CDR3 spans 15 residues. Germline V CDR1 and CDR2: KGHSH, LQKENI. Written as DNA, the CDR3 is TGTGCCAGCTCACCAAGCGGTGGGGACACCGGGGAGCTGTTTTTT. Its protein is CASSPSGGDTGELFF.

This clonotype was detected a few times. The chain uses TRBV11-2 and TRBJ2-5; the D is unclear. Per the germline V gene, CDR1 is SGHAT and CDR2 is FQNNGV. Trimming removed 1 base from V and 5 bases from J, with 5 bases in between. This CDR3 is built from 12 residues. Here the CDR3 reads CASSLGIETQYF. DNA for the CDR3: TGTGCCAGCAGCTTAGGGATCGAGACCCAGTACTTC. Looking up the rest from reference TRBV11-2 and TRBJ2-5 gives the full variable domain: EAGVAQSPRYKIIEKRQSVAFWCNPISGHATLYWYQQILGQGPKLLIQFQNNGVVDDSQLPKDRFSAERLKGVDSTLKIQPAKLEDSAVYLCASSLGIETQYFGPGTRLLVL.

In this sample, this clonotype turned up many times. This chain's CDR3 is CASSGTGDEQYF. CDR3 bases: TGCGCCAGCAGCGGGACAGGGGACGAGCAGTACTTC. The chain is built from TRBV5-1 and TRBJ2-7; 10 positions agree with TRBD1. With V trimmed by 4 bases and J by 5 bases, 0 bases remained unmatched. This CDR3 is built from 12 residues. Germline V gene sequence: CDR1 SGHRS, CDR2 YFSETQ.

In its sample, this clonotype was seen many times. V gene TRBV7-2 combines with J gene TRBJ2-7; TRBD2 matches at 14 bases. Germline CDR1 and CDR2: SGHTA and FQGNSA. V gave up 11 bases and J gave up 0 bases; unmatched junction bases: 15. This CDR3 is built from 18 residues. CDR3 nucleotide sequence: TGTGCCCTCCGGGCCGGGACTAGCGGGAGTCAAACCTCCTACGAGCAGTACTTC. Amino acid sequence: CALRAGTSGSQTSYEQYF.

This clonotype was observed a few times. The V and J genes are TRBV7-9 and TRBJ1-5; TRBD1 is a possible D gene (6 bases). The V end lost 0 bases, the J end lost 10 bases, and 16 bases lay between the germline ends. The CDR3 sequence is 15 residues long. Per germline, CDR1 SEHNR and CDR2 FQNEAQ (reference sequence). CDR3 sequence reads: CASSLAVAGEQPQHF. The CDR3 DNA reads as TGTGCCAGCAGCTTAGCGGTGGCAGGGGAACAACCCCAGCATTTT.

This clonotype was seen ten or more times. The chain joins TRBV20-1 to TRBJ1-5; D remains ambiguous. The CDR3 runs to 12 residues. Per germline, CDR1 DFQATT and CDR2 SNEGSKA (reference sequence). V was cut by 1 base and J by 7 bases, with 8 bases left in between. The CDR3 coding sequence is TGCAGTGCTAGAGTAAGAGGGCAGCCCCAGCATTTT. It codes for CSARVRGQPQHF.

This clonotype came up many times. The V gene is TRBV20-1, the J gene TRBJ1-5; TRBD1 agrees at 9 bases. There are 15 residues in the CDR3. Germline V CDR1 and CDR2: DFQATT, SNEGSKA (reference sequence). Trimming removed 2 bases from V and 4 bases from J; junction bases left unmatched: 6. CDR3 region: CSARLGGTGNQPQHF. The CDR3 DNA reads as TGCAGTGCTAGACTGGGCGGGACAGGGAATCAGCCCCAGCATTTT.

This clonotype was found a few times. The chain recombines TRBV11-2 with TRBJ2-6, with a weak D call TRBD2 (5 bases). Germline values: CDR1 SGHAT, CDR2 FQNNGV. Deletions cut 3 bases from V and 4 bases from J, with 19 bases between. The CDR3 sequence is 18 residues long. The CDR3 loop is CASSFLFGRTGGANVLTF. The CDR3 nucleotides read TGTGCCAGCAGCTTTTTGTTCGGCCGAACGGGAGGGGCCAACGTCCTGACTTTC.

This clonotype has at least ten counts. CDR3 nucleotides: TGCAGTGCTAGACGGAACACCGGGGAGCTGTTTTTT. The encoded protein is CSARRNTGELFF. The rearrangement uses TRBV20-1 and TRBJ2-2; D ambiguous. Germline CDR1 DFQATT, CDR2 SNEGSKA (reference sequence). V dropped 2 bases and J dropped 1 base, with 2 bases sitting between them. The CDR3 is 12 residues long.

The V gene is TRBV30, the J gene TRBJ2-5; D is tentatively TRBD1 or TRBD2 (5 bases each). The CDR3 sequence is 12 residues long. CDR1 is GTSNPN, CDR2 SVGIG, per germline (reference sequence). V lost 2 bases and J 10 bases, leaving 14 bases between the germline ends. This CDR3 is CAWSLGEGDQYF. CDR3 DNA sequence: TGTGCCTGGAGTCTGGGGGAAGGCGACCAGTACTTC. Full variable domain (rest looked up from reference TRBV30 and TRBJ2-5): SQTIHQWPATLVQPVGSPLSLECTVEGTSNPNLYWYRQAAGRGLQLLFYSVGIGQISSEVPQNLSASRPQDRQFILSSKKLLLSDSGFYLCAWSLGEGDQYFGPGTRLLVL.

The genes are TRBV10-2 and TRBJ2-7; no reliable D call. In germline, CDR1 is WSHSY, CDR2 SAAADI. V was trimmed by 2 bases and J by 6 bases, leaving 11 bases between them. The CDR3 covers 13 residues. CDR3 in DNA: TGCGCCAGCAGTGAGATCGCAGTGGGCGAGCAGTACTTC. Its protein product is CASSEIAVGEQYF.

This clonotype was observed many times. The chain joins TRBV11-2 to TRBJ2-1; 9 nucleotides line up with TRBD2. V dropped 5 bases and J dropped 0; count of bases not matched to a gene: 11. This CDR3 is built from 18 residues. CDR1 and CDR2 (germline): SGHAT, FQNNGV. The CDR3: CASSRGLAGVGSYNEQFF. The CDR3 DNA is TGTGCCAGCAGCCGGGGACTAGCTGGAGTTGGCTCCTACAATGAGCAGTTCTTC.

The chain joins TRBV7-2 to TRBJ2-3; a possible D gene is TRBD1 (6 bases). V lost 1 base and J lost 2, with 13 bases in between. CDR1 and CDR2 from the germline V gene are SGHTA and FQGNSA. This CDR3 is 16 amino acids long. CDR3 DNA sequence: TGTGCCAGCAGCTTAGTTCCGGGACACGCCACAGATACGCAGTATTTT. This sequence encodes CASSLVPGHATDTQYF.

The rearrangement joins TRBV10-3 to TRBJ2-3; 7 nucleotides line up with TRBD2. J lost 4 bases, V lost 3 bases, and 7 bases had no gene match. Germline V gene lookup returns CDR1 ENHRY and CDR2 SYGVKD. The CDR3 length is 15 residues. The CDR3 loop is CAISDSKAGADTQYF. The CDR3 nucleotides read TGTGCCATCAGTGACTCTAAGGCGGGGGCAGATACGCAGTATTTT.

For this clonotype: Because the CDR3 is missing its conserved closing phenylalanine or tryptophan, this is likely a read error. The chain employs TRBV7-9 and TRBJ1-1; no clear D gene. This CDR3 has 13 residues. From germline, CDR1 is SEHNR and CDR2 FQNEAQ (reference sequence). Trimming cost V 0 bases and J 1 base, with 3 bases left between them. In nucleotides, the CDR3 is TGTGCCAGCAGCTTAGCGGGGAACACTGAAGCTTTCTGT. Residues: CASSLAGNTEAFC.